This T cell receptor beta chain was captured by sequencing in a study of shared clonotypes between healthy human individuals. Study in general: Those who served as donors were a couple of women and three men between the ages of 18 and 49.

In the case of this clone: Given a far larger clone just one base away, this is likely a sequencing read error.

The CDR3 spans 14 residues. The trim removed 4 bases at V and 5 bases at J, leaving 10 bases unmatched. CDR1 is GTSNPN, CDR2 SVGIG, per germline (reference sequence). Assay execution proceeded at the deep level. Only in-frame clones appear in the TCRdb table, and some are missing; sequencing was by immunoSEQ multiplex PCR. Of around 500,000 clones detected, approximately 84% appear once; the ten largest clones hold roughly an eighth. The clonotype originates from a woman between 35 and 50 years old in good health. Some clones in this sample may be carry-over from other donors' samples. The sample was PBMCs. This sequence joins TRBV30 and TRBJ2-5, with 7 positions matching TRBD2. The CDR3 protein is CAWTGGSFQETQYF. The CDR3 nucleotides read TGTGCCTGGACTGGCGGGAGCTTTCAGGAGACCCAGTACTTC. Combining the CDR3 with reference TRBV30 and TRBJ2-5 gives the whole variable domain SQTIHQWPATLVQPVGSPLSLECTVEGTSNPNLYWYRQAAGRGLQLLFYSVGIGQISSEVPQNLSASRPQDRQFILSSKKLLLSDSGFYLCAWTGGSFQETQYFGPGTRLLVL.